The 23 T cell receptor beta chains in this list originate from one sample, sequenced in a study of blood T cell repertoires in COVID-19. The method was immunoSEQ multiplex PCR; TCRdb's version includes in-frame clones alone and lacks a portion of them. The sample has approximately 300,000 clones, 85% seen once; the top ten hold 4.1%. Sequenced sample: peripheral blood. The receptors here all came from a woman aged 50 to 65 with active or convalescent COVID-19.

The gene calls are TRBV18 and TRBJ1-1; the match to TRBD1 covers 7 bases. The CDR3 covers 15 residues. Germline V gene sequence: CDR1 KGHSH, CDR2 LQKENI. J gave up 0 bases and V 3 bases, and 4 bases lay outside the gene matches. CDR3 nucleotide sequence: TGTGCCAGCTCACCGGGACAGCTATTGAACACTGAAGCTTTCTTT. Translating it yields CASSPGQLLNTEAFF.

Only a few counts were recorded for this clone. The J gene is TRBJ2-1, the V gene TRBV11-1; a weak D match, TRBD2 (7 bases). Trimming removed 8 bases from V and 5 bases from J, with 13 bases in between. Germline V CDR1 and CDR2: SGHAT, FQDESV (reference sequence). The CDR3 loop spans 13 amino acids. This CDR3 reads CASGGDKDNEQFF. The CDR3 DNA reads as TGTGCCAGCGGGGGGGACAAGGACAATGAGCAGTTCTTC.

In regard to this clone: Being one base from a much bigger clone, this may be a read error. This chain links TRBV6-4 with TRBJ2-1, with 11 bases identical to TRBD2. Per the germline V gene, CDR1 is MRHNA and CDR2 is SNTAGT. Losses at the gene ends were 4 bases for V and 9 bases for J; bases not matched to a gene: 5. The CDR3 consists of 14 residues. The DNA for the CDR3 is TGTGCCAGCAGTGTACTAGCGGGAGTCGGTGAGCAGTTCTTC. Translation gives CASSVLAGVGEQFF.

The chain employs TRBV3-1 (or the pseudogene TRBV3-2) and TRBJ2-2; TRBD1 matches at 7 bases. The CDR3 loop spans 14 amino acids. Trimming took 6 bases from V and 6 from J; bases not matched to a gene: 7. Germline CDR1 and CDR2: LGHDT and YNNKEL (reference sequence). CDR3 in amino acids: CASRATGVAGELFF. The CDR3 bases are TGTGCCAGCAGGGCAACAGGGGTGGCCGGGGAGCTGTTTTTT.

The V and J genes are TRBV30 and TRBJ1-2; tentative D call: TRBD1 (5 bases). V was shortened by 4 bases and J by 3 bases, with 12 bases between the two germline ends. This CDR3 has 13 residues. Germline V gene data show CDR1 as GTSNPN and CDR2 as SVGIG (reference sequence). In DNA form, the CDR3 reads TGTGCCTGGACCGTCGGGGGGGACTATGGCTACACCTTC. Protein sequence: CAWTVGGDYGYTF.

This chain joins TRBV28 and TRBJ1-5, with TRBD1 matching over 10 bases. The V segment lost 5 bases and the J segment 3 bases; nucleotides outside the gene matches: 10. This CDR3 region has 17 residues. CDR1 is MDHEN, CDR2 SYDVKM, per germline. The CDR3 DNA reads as TGTGCCAGCAGTCTGCACGCCGGGACAGGGGACAATCAGCCCCAGCATTTT. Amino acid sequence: CASSLHAGTGDNQPQHF.

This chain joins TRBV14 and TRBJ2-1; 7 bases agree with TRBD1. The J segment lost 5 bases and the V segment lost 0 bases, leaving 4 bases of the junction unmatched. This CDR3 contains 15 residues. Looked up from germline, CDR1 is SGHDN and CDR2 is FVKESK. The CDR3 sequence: CASSQERQGNNEQFF. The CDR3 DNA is TGTGCCAGCAGCCAAGAGAGACAGGGAAACAATGAGCAGTTCTTC.

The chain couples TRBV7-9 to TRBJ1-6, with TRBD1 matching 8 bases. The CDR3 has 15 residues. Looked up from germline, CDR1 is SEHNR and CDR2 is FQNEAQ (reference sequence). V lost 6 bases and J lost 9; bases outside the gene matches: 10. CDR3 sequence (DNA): TGTGCCAGCAGGCCCCGGACAGGGACGTTTTCACCCCTCCACTTT. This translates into CASRPRTGTFSPLHF.

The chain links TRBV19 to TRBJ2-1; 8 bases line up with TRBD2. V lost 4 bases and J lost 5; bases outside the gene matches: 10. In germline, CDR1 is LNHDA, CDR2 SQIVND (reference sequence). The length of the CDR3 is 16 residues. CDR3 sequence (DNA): TGTGCCAGTAGTACCTCTTACGGGAGGGCCAACAATGAGCAGTTCTTC. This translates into CASSTSYGRANNEQFF.

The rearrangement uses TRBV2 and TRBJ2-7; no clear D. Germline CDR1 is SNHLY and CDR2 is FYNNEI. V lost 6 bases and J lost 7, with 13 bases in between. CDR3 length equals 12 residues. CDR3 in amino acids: CASRITTWEQYF. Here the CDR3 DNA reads TGTGCCAGCAGGATAACCACTTGGGAGCAGTACTTC.

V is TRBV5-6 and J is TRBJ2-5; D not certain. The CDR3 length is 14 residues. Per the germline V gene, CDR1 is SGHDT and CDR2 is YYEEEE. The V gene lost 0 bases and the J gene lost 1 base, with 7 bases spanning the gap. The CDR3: CASSLVSGQETQYF. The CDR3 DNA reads TGTGCCAGCAGCTTGGTGTCAGGCCAAGAGACCCAGTACTTC.

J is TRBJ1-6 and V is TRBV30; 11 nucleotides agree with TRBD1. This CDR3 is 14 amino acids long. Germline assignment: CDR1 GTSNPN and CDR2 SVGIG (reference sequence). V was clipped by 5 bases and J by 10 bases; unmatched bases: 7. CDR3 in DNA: TGTGCCTGGGACGGGACAGGGGGGAGATCACCCCTCCACTTT. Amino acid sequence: CAWDGTGGRSPLHF.

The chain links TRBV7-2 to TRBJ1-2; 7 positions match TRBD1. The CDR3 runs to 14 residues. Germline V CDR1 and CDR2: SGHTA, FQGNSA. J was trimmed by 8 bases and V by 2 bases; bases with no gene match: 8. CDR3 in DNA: TGTGCCAGCAGCTTACCCGGACAGGTTAGAGGCTACACCTTC. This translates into CASSLPGQVRGYTF.

The DNA for the CDR3 is TGTGCCAGCAGTAGCAAAGCGGGAGTCGATACGCAGTATTTT. It is translated as CASSSKAGVDTQYF. The J gene is TRBJ2-3, the V gene TRBV27; 8 nucleotides agree with TRBD2. The J segment lost 6 bases and the V segment lost 5 bases, leaving 7 bases of the junction unmatched. Germline CDR1 and CDR2: MNHEY and SMNVEV (reference sequence). This CDR3 contains 14 residues.

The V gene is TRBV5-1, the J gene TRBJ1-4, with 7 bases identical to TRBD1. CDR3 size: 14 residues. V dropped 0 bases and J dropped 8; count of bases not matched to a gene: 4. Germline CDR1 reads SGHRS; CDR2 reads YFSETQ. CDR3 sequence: CASSLAPGQEKLFF. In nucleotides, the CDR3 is TGCGCCAGCAGCTTGGCGCCGGGACAGGAAAAACTGTTTTTT.

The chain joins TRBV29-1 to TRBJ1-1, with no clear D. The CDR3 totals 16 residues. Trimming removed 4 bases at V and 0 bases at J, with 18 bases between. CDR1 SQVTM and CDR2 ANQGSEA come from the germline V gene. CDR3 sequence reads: CSVVQKIQLLNTEAFF. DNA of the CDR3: TGCAGCGTTGTCCAGAAAATACAGTTATTGAACACTGAAGCTTTCTTT.

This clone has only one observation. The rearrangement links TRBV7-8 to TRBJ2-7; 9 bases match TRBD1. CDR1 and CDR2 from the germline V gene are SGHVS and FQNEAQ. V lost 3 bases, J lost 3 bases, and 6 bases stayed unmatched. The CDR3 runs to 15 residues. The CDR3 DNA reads TGTGCCAGCAGCTTTACAGGGGGCTTGGACTACGAGCAGTACTTC. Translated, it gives CASSFTGGLDYEQYF. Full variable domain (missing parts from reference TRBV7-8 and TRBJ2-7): GAGVSQSPRYKVAKRGQDVALRCDPISGHVSLFWYQQALGQGPEFLTYFQNEAQLDKSGLPSDRFFAERPEGSVSTLKIQRTQQEDSAVYLCASSFTGGLDYEQYFGPGTRLTVT.

The CDR3 DNA reads TGTGCCAGCAGCCAGACTCCCCGGACAGTGAACACTGAAGCTTTCTTT. Amino acids: CASSQTPRTVNTEAFF. This chain uses TRBV3-1 (or the pseudogene TRBV3-2) with TRBJ1-1, with D possibly TRBD1 on 6 matching bases. The CDR3 is 16 amino acids. Trimming took 3 bases from V and 0 from J, leaving 14 bases between them. Germline values: CDR1 LGHDT, CDR2 YNNKEL (reference sequence).

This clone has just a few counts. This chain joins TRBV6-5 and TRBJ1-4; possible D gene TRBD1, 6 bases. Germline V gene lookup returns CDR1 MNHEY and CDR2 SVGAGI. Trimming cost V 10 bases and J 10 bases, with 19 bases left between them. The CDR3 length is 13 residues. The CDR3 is CATRDTTRGKLFF. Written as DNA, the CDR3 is TGTGCCACCCGGGACACGACAAGAGGAAAACTGTTTTTT.

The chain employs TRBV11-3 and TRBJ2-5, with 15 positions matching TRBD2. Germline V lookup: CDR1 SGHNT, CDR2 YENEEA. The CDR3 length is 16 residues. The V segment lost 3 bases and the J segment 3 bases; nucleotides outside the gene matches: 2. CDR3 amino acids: CASSFGLAGGEETQYF. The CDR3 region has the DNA TGTGCCAGCAGCTTCGGACTAGCGGGAGGGGAAGAGACCCAGTACTTC.

CDR3 protein: CASSRGGAQGYTF. The DNA of the CDR3 is TGTGCCAGCAGCCGTGGGGGGGCGCAGGGCTACACCTTC. The J gene is TRBJ1-2, the V gene TRBV28, with a possible D match to TRBD1 (6 bases). CDR3 length: 13 amino acids. V lost 6 bases and J lost 8, with 16 bases in between. Germline loops: CDR1 MDHEN, CDR2 SYDVKM.

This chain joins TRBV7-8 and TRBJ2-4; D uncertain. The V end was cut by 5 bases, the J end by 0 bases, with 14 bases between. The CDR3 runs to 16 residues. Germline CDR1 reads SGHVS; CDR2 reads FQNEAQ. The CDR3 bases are TGTGCCAGCAGCGGCGGAGACGTCTTAGCCAAAAACATTCAGTACTTC. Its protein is CASSGGDVLAKNIQYF.

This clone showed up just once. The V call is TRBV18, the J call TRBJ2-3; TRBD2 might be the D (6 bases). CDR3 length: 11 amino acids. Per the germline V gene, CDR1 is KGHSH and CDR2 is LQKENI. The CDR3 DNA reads TGTGTGTCGGGAGAGACAGATACGCAGTATTTT. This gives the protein CVSGETDTQYF.